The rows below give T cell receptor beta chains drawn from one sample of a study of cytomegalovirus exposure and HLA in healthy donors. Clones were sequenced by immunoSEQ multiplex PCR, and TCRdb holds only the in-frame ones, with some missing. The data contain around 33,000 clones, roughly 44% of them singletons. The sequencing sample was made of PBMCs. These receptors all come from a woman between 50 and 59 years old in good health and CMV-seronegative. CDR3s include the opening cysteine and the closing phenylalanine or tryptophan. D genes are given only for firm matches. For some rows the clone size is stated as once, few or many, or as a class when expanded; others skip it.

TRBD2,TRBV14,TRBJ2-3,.,TGTGCCAGCAGCCTAACGGGAGGGCGGGCAGATACGCAGTATTTT,CASSLTGGRADTQYF
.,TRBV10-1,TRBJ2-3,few,TGCGCCAGCGGGGGCTCAAGCACAGATACGCAGTATTTT,CASGGSSTDTQYF
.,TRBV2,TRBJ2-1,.,TGTGCCAGCAGGACCCAGATCCCTAGCGCCTACAATGAGCAGTTCTTC,CASRTQIPSAYNEQFF
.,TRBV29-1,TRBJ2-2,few,TGCAGCGCCTCAGACAGAATTCCCACCGGGGAGCTGTTTTTT,CSASDRIPTGELFF
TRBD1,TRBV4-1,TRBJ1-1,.,TGCGCCAGCAGCCCCGGACAGGGAGGGTTCATGAACACTGAAGCTTTCTTT,CASSPGQGGFMNTEAFF
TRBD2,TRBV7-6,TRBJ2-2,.,TGTGCCAGCAGCAGCGGGCCTAGCGGGAGCGGCGGGGAGCTGTTTTTT,CASSSGPSGSGGELFF
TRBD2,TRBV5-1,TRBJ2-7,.,TGCGCCAGCAGCTTTGGGCGGGGGGCCACCTACGAGCAGTACTTC,CASSFGRGATYEQYF
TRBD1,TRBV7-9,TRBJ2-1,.,TGTGCCAGCAGCATATGGACAGGGGGCCGTATTCTTTTCGATGAGCAGTTCTTC,CASSIWTGGRILFDEQFF
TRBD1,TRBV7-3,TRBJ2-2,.,TGTGCCAGCAGCCTCTCTGCCGGGACAGCAAACACCGGGGAGCTGTTTTTT,CASSLSAGTANTGELFF
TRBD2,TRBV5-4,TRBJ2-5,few,TGTGCCAGCAGCTTGCAGCGGGGGGAGCCGGGAGAGACCCAGTACTTC,CASSLQRGEPGETQYF
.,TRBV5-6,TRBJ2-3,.,TGTGCCAGCAGCACCCGACAGGCTAGCACAGATACGCAGTATTTT,CASSTRQASTDTQYF
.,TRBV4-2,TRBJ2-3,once,TGTGCCAGCAGCCAAGATTTCGCCCGGGATAGCGGAAGCACAGATACGCAGTATTTT,CASSQDFARDSGSTDTQYF
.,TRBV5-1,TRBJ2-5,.,TGCGCCAGCAGCTTGGCCAAAGAGACCCAGTACTTC,CASSLAKETQYF
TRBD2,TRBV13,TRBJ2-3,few,TGTGCCAGCAGCTTTAACGGGAGGACCACAGATACGCAGTATTTT,CASSFNGRTTDTQYF
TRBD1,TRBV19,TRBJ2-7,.,TGTGCCAGTAGTACCCACTACGGACAGGGGGACGAGCAGTACTTC,CASSTHYGQGDEQYF
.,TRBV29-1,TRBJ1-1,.,TGCAGCGGACGAGGGGGGGGCGAAGCCCTTGAAGCTTTCTTT,CSGRGGGEALEAFF